Listed below are T cell receptor beta chains from one sample, sequenced in a study of control samples from healthy donors and cancer patients. Repertoires were generated with immunoSEQ multiplex PCR, while TCRdb's copy carries only in-frame clones and drops some. This table holds about 120,000 clones, about 86% found once. The sample comprised blood. These receptors were collected from a man aged 25 to 40 in good health. Each CDR3 is given with its conserved first and last residue. A D gene is named only where the DNA matches it firmly. Size values are once, few and many counts, or a class for expanded clones, and some rows have none.

d_call j_call clone_size v_call cdr3_nt cdr3_aa
TRBD1 TRBJ1-6 NA TRBV11-1 TGTGCCAGCAGCTTGGACAGGAATAATTCACCCCTCCACTTT CASSLDRNNSPLHF
NA TRBJ2-2 NA TRBV7-2 TGTGCCAGCAGCTCCTCCCCGACCGGGGAGCTGTTTTTT CASSSSPTGELFF
NA TRBJ1-6 medium-sized TRBV27 TGTGCCAGCAGAAGGGGGACACCCTATAATTCACCCCTCCACTTT CASRRGTPYNSPLHF
NA TRBJ1-6 NA TRBV6-5 TGTGCCAGCAGTTACTCGAGCCGGGGCCGTACACCCCTCCACTTT CASSYSSRGRTPLHF
NA TRBJ1-5 NA TRBV5-8 TGTGCCAGCAGCTTTTATTCAGGGGCGTCCGATCAGCCCCAGCATTTT CASSFYSGASDQPQHF
NA TRBJ2-3 NA TRBV4-2 TGTGCCAGCAGCTTGGCAGATGGGGATTTAACAGATACGCAGTATTTT CASSLADGDLTDTQYF
NA TRBJ2-7 once TRBV5-1 TGCGCCAGCACCCAGGACGGTGCCTCCTACGAGCAGTACTTC CASTQDGASYEQYF
NA TRBJ2-5 NA TRBV3-1/TRBV3-2 TGTGCCAGCAGCCAAGATCGGCCCCCTACCATAAAGGAGACCCAGTACTTC CASSQDRPPTIKETQYF
NA TRBJ1-1 NA TRBV7-2 TGTGCCAGCAGCACTTATAGGGGGGACACTGAAGCTTTCTTT CASSTYRGDTEAFF
TRBD1 TRBJ1-6 NA TRBV11-2 TGTGCCAGCAGCTTAGACAGGGGGCAACCCCTCCACTTT CASSLDRGQPLHF
TRBD1 TRBJ1-3 once TRBV7-9 TGTGCCAGCAGCGATACGGACAGGGGATCTGGAAACACCATATATTTT CASSDTDRGSGNTIYF
NA TRBJ1-1 NA TRBV7-6 TGTGCCAGCAGCTTTTACAGGGTGGGGAACACTGAAGCTTTCTTT CASSFYRVGNTEAFF
NA TRBJ1-4 NA TRBV5-5 TGTGCCAGCAGCCCGGGGGGGCAGAGTACAACTAATGAAAAACTGTTTTTT CASSPGGQSTTNEKLFF
NA TRBJ1-2 once TRBV7-3 TGTGCCAGCAGCTTAGGGGCAGGGGATTTTGGCTACACCTTC CASSLGAGDFGYTF
NA TRBJ1-1 NA TRBV2 TGTGCCAGCAGTCCCCGGACGGGGAACACTGAAGCTTTCTTT CASSPRTGNTEAFF
NA TRBJ2-5 NA TRBV2 TGTGCCAGCACGGGGAACCAAGAGACCCAGTACTTC CASTGNQETQYF
NA TRBJ2-5 NA TRBV11-2 TGTGCCAGCAGCGTACAGTGGGAAGAGACCCAGTACTTC CASSVQWEETQYF
NA TRBJ2-1 NA TRBV7-2 TGTGCCAGCAGCTTAGGGGTCGGGGGCCAAGGTGAGCAGTTCTTC CASSLGVGGQGEQFF
NA TRBJ1-5 NA TRBV6-5 TGTGCCAGCAGTCCACAGGGTGGCCCCCAGCATTTT CASSPQGGPQHF
NA TRBJ2-1 NA TRBV7-2 TGTGCCAGCAGCTTAAGCAATGAGCAGTTCTTC CASSLSNEQFF
NA TRBJ1-2 NA TRBV5-6 TGTGCCAGCAGCTTTGGGAGGTCTCATGGCTACACCTTC CASSFGRSHGYTF
NA TRBJ2-3 NA TRBV3-1/TRBV3-2 TGTGCCAGCAGCCCCGGGGGCGGAGGAGGAGGCACAGATACGCAGTATTTT CASSPGGGGGGTDTQYF
TRBD1 TRBJ2-2 NA TRBV5-6 TGTGCCAGCAGCTACCTGGGACAGGTGAACACCGGGGAGCTGTTTTTT CASSYLGQVNTGELFF
NA TRBJ2-3 NA TRBV5-1 TGCGCCAGCAGGAGGACAGTCCCTAGCACAGATACGCAGTATTTT CASRRTVPSTDTQYF
NA TRBJ1-3 NA TRBV2 TGTGCCAGCAGTGATAACTCTGGAAACACCATATATTTT CASSDNSGNTIYF
NA TRBJ1-4 NA TRBV6-5 TGTGCCAGCAGTTCCTTGACAGCGGCGGATGAAAAACTGTTTTTT CASSSLTAADEKLFF
TRBD1 TRBJ1-6 NA TRBV4-1 TGCGCCAGCAGCCGCGAGGGAGGGGGCGGCGAAAATTCACCCCTCCACTTT CASSREGGGGENSPLHF
TRBD1 TRBJ2-5 NA TRBV4-1 TGCGCCAGCAGCCGGCCCCAGGGGGCACAAGAGACCCAGTACTTC CASSRPQGAQETQYF
NA TRBJ2-1 NA TRBV24-1 TGTGCCACCAGTAGCGTCGAGGACGGCTCCTACAATGAGCAGTTCTTC CATSSVEDGSYNEQFF
NA TRBJ1-1 NA TRBV6-1 TGTGCCAGCAGTGAAGGGGCAGGACGGATCCCTGAAGCTTTCTTT CASSEGAGRIPEAFF
NA TRBJ1-2 NA TRBV7-2 TGTGCCAGCAGCTCGGACAGCTATGGCTACACCTTC CASSSDSYGYTF
TRBD1 TRBJ1-2 once TRBV18 TGTGCCAGCTCACTTTCCAGGGGGCGAGGAGGCTACACCTTC CASSLSRGRGGYTF
NA TRBJ2-1 NA TRBV9 TGTGCCAGCAGCGTAGAGAGCGACAATGAGCAGTTCTTC CASSVESDNEQFF
TRBD2 TRBJ2-5 NA TRBV7-2 TGTGCCAGCAGCAACCCGGGGGGGGAGACCCAGTACTTC CASSNPGGETQYF
NA TRBJ1-4 few TRBV5-8 TGTGCCAGCAGCTTGGCCGGGGTAGATAATGAAAAACTGTTTTTT CASSLAGVDNEKLFF
NA TRBJ2-5 NA TRBV4-1 TGCGCCAGCAGCCAAGAGGTGGCTGACAAAGAGACCCAGTACTTC CASSQEVADKETQYF
TRBD1 TRBJ1-4 NA TRBV27 TGTGCCAGCAGGGAGACAGGGCTTAATGAAAAACTGTTTTTT CASRETGLNEKLFF
NA TRBJ1-6 NA TRBV5-1 TGCGCCAGCAGCCCGCGGACAGTGAGGACTCCCATGAGCTCCTATAATTCACCCCTCCACTTT CASSPRTVRTPMSSYNSPLHF
NA TRBJ1-1 NA TRBV10-3 TGTGCCATCAGGGGGGGGCCGGACACTGAAGCTTTCTTT CAIRGGPDTEAFF
TRBD1 TRBJ1-2 NA TRBV10-3 TGTGCCATCACCCCCGGACAGGGAATAAGGGGCTACACCTTC CAITPGQGIRGYTF
NA TRBJ1-5 NA TRBV24-1 TGTGCCACCAGTGATCAGACAGGTAGTCAGCCCCAGCATTTT CATSDQTGSQPQHF
NA TRBJ1-4 NA TRBV25-1 TGTGCCAGCAGTACACCGGGACAACAGAAACTGTTTTTT CASSTPGQQKLFF
TRBD2 TRBJ2-7 NA TRBV11-2 TGTGCCAGCAGCTTAGGTTCTAGCGGGGGCGAAGAGCAGTACTTC CASSLGSSGGEEQYF
TRBD1 TRBJ2-2 NA TRBV24-1 TGTGCCACCAGTGATTTTAAGGGGGGACAGGGAGACACCGGGGAGCTGTTTTTT CATSDFKGGQGDTGELFF
NA TRBJ1-4 NA TRBV12-3/TRBV12-4 TGTGCCAGCAGCCGACTTGTCGGGGAAAAACTGTTTTTT CASSRLVGEKLFF
TRBD1 TRBJ2-5 NA TRBV6-5 TGTGCCAGCAGACCTCGGACAGGGCTTCAAGAGACCCAGTACTTC CASRPRTGLQETQYF
NA TRBJ1-6 NA TRBV6-5 TGTGCCAGCAGTTACTCGGAGTTCACTAATTCACCCCTCCACTTT CASSYSEFTNSPLHF
NA TRBJ1-1 NA TRBV5-1 TGCGCCAGCAGCTTGGCGGGAGAAGGCACTGAAGCTTTCTTT CASSLAGEGTEAFF
NA TRBJ1-1 NA TRBV2 TGTGCCAGCAGTGGGAGGGTGGCTTTCTTT CASSGRVAFF
NA TRBJ1-1 once TRBV6-5 TGTGCCAGCAGGGCTGGTTTCGGGGCCGATGAAGCTTTCTTT CASRAGFGADEAFF
NA TRBJ1-4 NA TRBV9 TGTGCCAGCAGCGCAGGACAGCGCATGAATGAAAAACTGTTTTTT CASSAGQRMNEKLFF
NA TRBJ1-2 NA TRBV29-1 TGCAGCGTTGATTGGGGGCTGGGCTATGGCTACACCTTC CSVDWGLGYGYTF
NA TRBJ1-6 NA TRBV6-4 TGTGCCAGCAGACAAGGGGGGGGTAATTCACCCCTCCACTTT CASRQGGGNSPLHF
NA TRBJ1-2 NA TRBV19 TGTGCCAGTAGTATATCGTCAACTAACTATGGCTACACCTTC CASSISSTNYGYTF
NA TRBJ2-5 once TRBV15 TGTGCCACCAGCAAGGGTACTTTGGTTGAGGGGGAGACCCAGTACTTC CATSKGTLVEGETQYF